This T cell receptor (beta chain) is drawn from a study of shared clonotypes between healthy human individuals (dated by TCRdb to 2020 to 2021). A note on the overall study: Three men and two women, aged 18 to 49 years, made up the cohort. For each donor, three plates each were used for CD4 naive and CD4 memory, two plates were used for CD8 naive, and one plate was used for CD8 memory. To estimate repertoire size and how much clonotypes are shared between individuals, the study performed deep sequencing of blood TCR repertoires from a few healthy adults. Different laboratories and diverse techniques were used to prepare libraries and sequence TCR repertoires, to increase sequencing depth and limit assay-specific biases. Per donor, leukapheresis produced somewhere between about 0.8 and 9 billion PBMCs. On the study overall, not on this receptor specifically: Based on pairwise subsampling, the degree of clonotype sharing among donors was expected to be affected by sequencing depth. Incomplete sequencing was indicated by rarefaction of sorted-subset datasets, despite the large sequencing depth. Compared with non-shared clonotypes, the clonotypes found in all four sorted-subset donors had higher generation probabilities. Naive subsets generally had larger estimated clonotype richness than memory subsets did. Sampling was restricted to blood, and TCR repertoires in tissue are likely to differ from TCR repertoires in blood. Because the study included a small number of donors, the genetic and exposure-history diversity represented was limited. Sharing across several donors was observed for about 4.8% of naive CD4, around 3.5% of naive CD8, about 2.3% of memory CD4, and approximately 0.41% of memory CD8 clonotypes.

Using the deep immunoSEQ assay, multiplex PCR amplified TCR CDR3 regions from genomic DNA. Extracted genomic DNA from each cell subset was spread evenly across all wells of several immunoSEQ 96-well plates, with each plate serving as a replicate. Each replicate PCR for sorted subsets received approximately 200 ng genomic DNA, equal to about 30,000 T cell genomes. Purified libraries were measured with a Qubit 3.0 fluorometer, size-checked on a Bioanalyzer 2100, and measured again with the KAPA Library Quantification kit. Every immunoSEQ 96-well plate was sequenced on a dedicated single-read 150-cycle Illumina NextSeq 550 flow cell. The study's processing was this. Because the immunoSEQ output held only junctional sequences and lacked quality scores, the filtering could not match the filtering applied to full-length reads. To assign V/J genes and CDR3, sequences were annotated using PyIR, a Python wrapper for IgBLAST v1.9, with IMGT germline references. Reads with weak V/J assignments (E-value above 1e-6), missing CDR3, stop codons, out-of-frame junctions, or ambiguous translated residues were removed. V3J clonotypes were defined by identical inferred V gene, J gene, and CDR3 amino acid sequence. Percentage overlap between repertoires was calculated by dividing the number of shared unique clonotypes by the size of the smaller repertoire. Three approaches were used to assess repertoire richness: RTK rarefaction, the Chao1 estimator, and Recon v2.1 estimates of unobserved clonotypes. Generation probabilities for all TCRbeta clonotypes obtained by the gDNA method from a few donors were computed using OLGA. This immuneACCESS table, as held by TCRdb, lists in-frame sequences with V and J called but not all clones. Of the missing ones, under half trace to an unresolved V gene in checked studies; the others have no known cause. Clone size and V and J calls were adopted from that table, with D and trimming inferred from the DNA. Within this sample are just over 2,000,000 clones, with 95% of them counted one time only. The ten largest account for 0.1% to 0.15% of the sample.

In regard to this clone: Its antigen is not yet known. Within one base of it there is no much larger clone, and no base qualities were kept.

The germline V gene supplies CDR1 SGHRS and CDR2 YFSETQ. The V and J ends are trimmed by 4 bases and 2 bases, leaving 9 bases between them. The CDR3 spans 13 residues, from the cysteine through the phenylalanine. The only DNA kept is the CDR3, 39 bases in frame from the first base. The donors were healthy, HIV-negative adults with no recently reported acute infections or vaccinations. Only Caucasian adults living in Nashville, Tennessee, USA were represented among the donors. CD4+ T cells were enriched by magnetic negative selection; naive cells were then positively selected on CD45RA, and the negative fraction formed the memory subset. After blood collection by leukapheresis, PBMCs were isolated using Ficoll-Histopaque density gradient centrifugation and then cryopreserved in the vapor phase of liquid nitrogen. Purity and quantity of every magnetically sorted T cell population were checked by analytical flow cytometry. Genomic DNA was isolated from each sorted fraction and quantified by UV absorbance on a Nanodrop 2000c.

The clonotype comes from a young man in good health. The specimen sequenced was naive CD4+ T cells sorted from blood. What this sample's cell subset or site label stands for: CD45RA+ positively selected. Recombination linked TRBV5-1 to TRBJ1-1; TRBD1 is possibly the D segment (6 matching bases). The sequence in DNA is TGCGCCAGCAGCCGACAGGTAAACACTGAAGCTTTCTTT. This is translated as CASSRQVNTEAFF.